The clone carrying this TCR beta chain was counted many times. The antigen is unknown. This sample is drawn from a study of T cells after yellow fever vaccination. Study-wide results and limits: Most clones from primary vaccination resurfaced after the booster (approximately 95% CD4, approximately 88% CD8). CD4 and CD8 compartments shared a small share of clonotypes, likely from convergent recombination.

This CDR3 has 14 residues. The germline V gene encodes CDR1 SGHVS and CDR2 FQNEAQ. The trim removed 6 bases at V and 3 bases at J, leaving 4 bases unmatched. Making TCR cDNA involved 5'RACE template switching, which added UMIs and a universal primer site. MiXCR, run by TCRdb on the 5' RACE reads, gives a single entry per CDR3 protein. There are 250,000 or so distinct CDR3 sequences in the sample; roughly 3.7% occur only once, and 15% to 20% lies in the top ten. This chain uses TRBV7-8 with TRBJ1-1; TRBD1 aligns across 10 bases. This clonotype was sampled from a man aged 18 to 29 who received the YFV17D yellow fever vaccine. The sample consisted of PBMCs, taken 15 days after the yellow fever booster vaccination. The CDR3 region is CASRLGTGDTEAFF. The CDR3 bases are TGTGCCAGCAGGCTAGGGACAGGGGACACTGAAGCTTTCTTT.